This T cell receptor beta chain was recovered during a study of PD-1 blockade in mismatch repair-deficient tumors. Clones were read by immunoSEQ multiplex PCR, and TCRdb kept only the in-frame ones, dropping some. The repertoire has tens of thousands of clones, roughly 80% of them found once; the top ten carry around 2.6%. CDR1 and CDR2 (germline): SGHRS, YFSETQ. J gave up 1 base and V 7 bases, and 5 bases lay outside the gene matches. This CDR3 contains 16 residues. Sequencing used peripheral blood, obtained 12 weeks after starting pembrolizumab. The TCR sequence derives from an adult with mismatch repair-deficient cancer. J is TRBJ2-3 and V is TRBV5-1, with TRBD2 matching 14 bases. The DNA for the CDR3 is TGCGCCAGCCACCCGGGACTAGCGGGAGGCACAGATACGCAGTATTTT. Its translation: CASHPGLAGGTDTQYF.